The clone carrying this T cell receptor beta chain was seen more than once but under ten times. Its target is unknown. The authors amplified TCR beta CDR3 regions, and they did so from RNA transcripts for repertoire sequencing. Amplification began with first-round RT-PCR using HTBI primers, then second-round multiplex PCR was performed. TCRdb reprocessed the multiplex PCR reads via MiXCR and lists one record per CDR3 protein. The table records about 370,000 distinct CDR3 sequences, roughly 15% of them present only once. This sample is part of a study of Graves' ophthalmopathy and Graves' hyperthyroidism. Study-wide results and caveats: The authors also found most expanded thyroid clonotypes above 0.001 frequency in blood.

The authors defined stable hyperthyroidism as no ophthalmopathy within 18 months of follow-up. Symptoms, serum thyroxine and TRAb, thyroid ultrasound, and orbital computed tomography formed the diagnostic basis. The authors isolated PBMCs from about 10 ml of fresh peripheral blood. Germline CDR1 and CDR2: KGHSH and LQKENI. The V gene end was trimmed by 10 bases and the J gene end by 1 base; junction bases not matched to a gene: 10. This CDR3 comprises 15 residues. The chain links TRBV18 to TRBJ1-1, with TRBD1 matching 9 bases. Sequenced material: peripheral blood. This clonotype was sampled from an adult woman with stable Graves' hyperthyroidism. The CDR3 protein is CATTLAGQGNTEAFF. CDR3 DNA: TGTGCCACCACATTAGCGGGACAGGGGAACACTGAAGCTTTCTTT. The full variable domain, completed using reference TRBV18 and TRBJ1-1, is NAGVMQNPRHLVRRRGQEARLRCSPMKGHSHVYWYRQLPEEGLKFMVYLQKENIIDESGMPKERFSAEFPKEGPSILRIQQVVRGDSAAYFCATTLAGQGNTEAFFGQGTRLTVV.